A selection of T cell receptor beta chains follows, all from one sample in a study of chemoradiotherapy in HPV16-positive cancers. TCRdb's table, derived via immunoSEQ multiplex PCR, lists solely in-frame clones and lacks some. The data show about 13,000 clones, around 82% seen once. Sequencing was performed on blood, taken from a patient who underwent chemoradiotherapy. Source of these receptors: a human donor with HPV-associated anogenital cancer. Each CDR3 is given with its conserved first and last residue. Each record gives: V gene, J gene, CDR3 protein.

V: TRBV5-1
J: TRBJ2-1
CDR3: CASSLIRGAYNEQFF

V: TRBV5-1
J: TRBJ1-3
CDR3: CASSLTGRGNTIYF

V: TRBV5-1
J: TRBJ2-7
CDR3: CASQKPDTSYEQYF

V: TRBV7-8
J: TRBJ2-4
CDR3: CASSLAPSLLADSINIQYF

V: TRBV5-5
J: TRBJ1-5
CDR3: CASSRDLYEPQHF

V: TRBV5-5
J: TRBJ1-2
CDR3: CASSLEGGENYGYTF

V: TRBV11-2
J: TRBJ1-2
CDR3: CASSRSYPNYGYTF

V: TRBV11-3
J: TRBJ2-5
CDR3: CASSPGTSGGARETQYF

V: TRBV11-2
J: TRBJ1-2
CDR3: CASSLARQGMDGYTF

V: TRBV2
J: TRBJ1-6
CDR3: CASSLRQTHNSPLHF

V: TRBV19
J: TRBJ2-6
CDR3: CASSLGQASGANVLTF

V: TRBV7-6
J: TRBJ2-5
CDR3: CASSLGLSNPDGTQYF

V: TRBV4-1
J: TRBJ1-3
CDR3: CASSFLGGGLGNTIYF

V: TRBV6-1
J: TRBJ2-3
CDR3: CASSGLHLGTDTQYF

V: TRBV6-5
J: TRBJ1-1
CDR3: CASSQGQTEAFF

V: TRBV7-2
J: TRBJ2-1
CDR3: CASSPLAGALSYNEQFF

V: TRBV2
J: TRBJ1-1
CDR3: CASSGKGAKDAFF

V: TRBV19
J: TRBJ2-1
CDR3: CASSRLGIPSYNEQFF

V: TRBV7-8
J: TRBJ2-1
CDR3: CASSLTGQRNEQFF

V: TRBV5-4
J: TRBJ1-6
CDR3: CASGKLGSSYNSPLHF

V: TRBV5-1
J: TRBJ2-2
CDR3: CASSTSGTSGGTLLGGELFF

V: TRBV9
J: TRBJ1-2
CDR3: CASSRDTGPYGYTF

V: TRBV7-8
J: TRBJ1-1
CDR3: CASSLLGVGVQNTEAFF

V: TRBV28
J: TRBJ1-2
CDR3: CASTLAQSYGYTF

V: TRBV11-2
J: TRBJ2-1
CDR3: CASSLNRVRDEQFF

V: TRBV11-2
J: TRBJ2-3
CDR3: CASSPTPGWKRTDTQYF

V: TRBV7-9
J: TRBJ1-1
CDR3: CASSLPMTGRNTEAFF

V: TRBV18
J: TRBJ1-4
CDR3: CASSPRQPNEKLFF

V: TRBV5-5
J: TRBJ1-4
CDR3: CASSFGPIGSNEKLFF

V: TRBV4-1
J: TRBJ2-3
CDR3: CASSQVDMGLISTDTQYF

V: TRBV10-3
J: TRBJ1-1
CDR3: CAIGEGAPAEAFF

V: TRBV27
J: TRBJ1-6
CDR3: CASSLSTGTGPLHF

V: TRBV11-2
J: TRBJ1-1
CDR3: CASSAGTFWNTEAFF

V: TRBV7-9
J: TRBJ1-2
CDR3: CASSLPVGNYGYTF

V: TRBV28
J: TRBJ2-2
CDR3: CASRRVLPNTGELFF

V: TRBV15
J: TRBJ1-4
CDR3: CATSRAGGSNEKLFF

V: TRBV6-6
J: TRBJ2-2
CDR3: CASKDRNRVVSGELFF

V: TRBV10-3
J: TRBJ1-4
CDR3: CAISEGDGKLFF

V: TRBV15
J: TRBJ1-1
CDR3: CATSRDLGGGTEAFF

V: TRBV6-5
J: TRBJ2-5
CDR3: CASRALAGQETQYF

V: TRBV15
J: TRBJ2-1
CDR3: CATSRAGGGSYNEQFF

V: TRBV5-6
J: TRBJ2-5
CDR3: CASKYVGGIQETQYF

V: TRBV5-1
J: TRBJ1-2
CDR3: CASSSDRGLGGYTF

V: TRBV6-7
J: TRBJ1-1
CDR3: CASSPSTGAEGTEAFF

V: TRBV6-1
J: TRBJ1-2
CDR3: CASSEVGRGRSYGYTF

V: TRBV5-1
J: TRBJ1-6
CDR3: CASSKETGVGSSPLHF

V: TRBV19
J: TRBJ2-6
CDR3: CASSKGISGANVLTF

V: TRBV2
J: TRBJ1-2
CDR3: CASSEAGQYGYTF

V: TRBV7-6
J: TRBJ1-5
CDR3: CASSPAREGGPQHF

V: TRBV6-1
J: TRBJ1-1
CDR3: CASSPRATEAFF

V: TRBV2
J: TRBJ2-3
CDR3: CASSLRGGMNTQYF

V: TRBV21-1
J: TRBJ1-1
CDR3: CASSKGLSGSTNTEAFF

V: TRBV7-2
J: TRBJ2-1
CDR3: CASSLDGTGSYNEQFF

V: TRBV7-9
J: TRBJ2-5
CDR3: CASSSPGGTAKLLETQYF

V: TRBV7-2
J: TRBJ1-1
CDR3: CASSLAPGDTEAFF